This T cell receptor (beta chain) was obtained from a study of T cells in Graves' hyperthyroidism and ophthalmopathy (dated by TCRdb to between 2017 and 2020). Turning to the overall study: Peripheral blood samples were taken at initial diagnosis, before any treatment was given. The paper reports TCR Vbeta CDR3 sequencing of roughly 140 peripheral blood samples: approximately 41 ophthalmopathy, roughly 74 hyperthyroidism and around 17 progressor patients. An independent validation cohort of around 19 hyperthyroidism patients and approximately 17 patients who later progressed to ophthalmopathy tested prospective prediction of ophthalmopathy. The study also compared thyroid tissue and blood T-cell repertoires from about six Graves' hyperthyroidism patients. To identify distinguishing TCR V-J signatures, a discovery cohort of 90 to 100 patients was used, comprising roughly 45 with Graves' ophthalmopathy and 57 with stable Graves' hyperthyroidism. After blood sampling, hyperthyroidism patients were treated with methimazole at a starting dose of 30 mg daily, and ophthalmopathy patients were treated with high-dose intravenous methylprednisolone. For training and testing, the 100 or so patients in the discovery cohort were randomly divided in a 7:3 ratio. Broader findings and caveats from the paper: Ophthalmopathy was separated from stable hyperthyroidism by a 13 V-J signature model, with approximately 89% sensitivity and roughly 81% specificity obtained in cross-validation and 80%/75% obtained in testing. During validation, the model predicted progression to ophthalmopathy a median of approximately six months ahead of onset, with almost 71% sensitivity and roughly 72% specificity. Sample size was not statistically predetermined, and blinding of investigators to group allocation was not performed. Most expanded thyroid clonotypes (frequency above 0.001) were also detected in blood, a finding suggesting that blood repertoires may reflect thyroid immune responses.

Stable Graves' hyperthyroidism was defined as the absence of progression to ophthalmopathy over 18 months of follow-up. Hyperthyroidism patients were aged 18 to 65 years and newly diagnosed, with disease duration of less than 2 months. The study excluded patients with uncontrolled infections, other autoimmune diseases, pregnancy or lactation. Diagnoses were established on the basis of clinical symptoms, serum thyroxine and TRAb, thyroid ultrasound, and orbital computed tomography. PBMCs were separated from 10 ml of fresh peripheral blood using Ficoll-Paque density gradient centrifugation. Total RNA was extracted using Trizol reagent, and RNA quality was assessed on an Agilent 2100 Bioanalyzer. The V and J ends are trimmed by 0 bases and 2 bases, leaving 7 bases between them. Its CDR3 holds 14 amino acids, cysteine through phenylalanine. The read is trimmed to its CDR3 DNA, 42 bases read in frame from base 1. CDR1 SGHKS and CDR2 YYEKEE are derived from the germline V gene (reference sequence).

Concerning this clonotype: The target of this receptor is not known. Qualities for individual bases were not recorded, and no much larger clone is one base off.

Amplification of TCR beta CDR3 regions was carried out from RNA transcripts. A first-round RT-PCR of the TCR CDR3 used the HTBI primer set with the Qiagen OneStep RT-PCR kit. A second multiplex PCR round built the libraries, followed by size selection and purification. The libraries were sequenced on an Illumina HiSeq2000 using paired-end 100 bp reads. Turning to the authors' computational methods: SOAPnuke was used to process the raw data, removing reads that contained adapters or uncalled bases, had a mean Phred below 15, or lacked an exact match to the constant primer or identifier. COPE v1.2.5 was used to merge high-quality paired reads, and clonotypes were defined as unique nucleotide sequences. MiTCR v1.1 was used to align clonotypes to the IMGT TRBV, TRBD and TRBJ reference segments. Only V-J combinations with frequency above 0.0001, covering 99% to 99.2% of repertoires, were analysed. The TCS score was defined as the ratio of F50 (clonal expansion) to E x V (chaos), calculated using BLOSUM62-based TCRdist between CDR3 peptides within each V-J. Welch's t-statistics and random forest reduced several hundred V-J features to about 13, which were used in a naive Bayes classifier (R e1071). TCRdb handled the public reads itself, with Q25 trimming in fastp and clone calling in MiXCR, and kept productive beta chains. Each entry is one CDR3 protein sequence, shown with its most common DNA and genes. Clone size and V and J calls follow TCRdb, not the original study. The sample records about 210,000 distinct CDR3 sequences, about 15% of which are singletons. The ten biggest clones cover around 50% of the sample.

Sequences were obtained from blood. Here the chain combines TRBV5-5 and TRBJ2-3, with TRBD1 perhaps the D gene, on 5 matching bases. This receptor was obtained from a man aged 50 or older with Graves' hyperthyroidism. The CDR3 region reads CASSLVTATDTQYF. At the DNA level, the sequence is TGTGCCAGCAGCTTGGTGACAGCCACAGATACGCAGTATTTT.